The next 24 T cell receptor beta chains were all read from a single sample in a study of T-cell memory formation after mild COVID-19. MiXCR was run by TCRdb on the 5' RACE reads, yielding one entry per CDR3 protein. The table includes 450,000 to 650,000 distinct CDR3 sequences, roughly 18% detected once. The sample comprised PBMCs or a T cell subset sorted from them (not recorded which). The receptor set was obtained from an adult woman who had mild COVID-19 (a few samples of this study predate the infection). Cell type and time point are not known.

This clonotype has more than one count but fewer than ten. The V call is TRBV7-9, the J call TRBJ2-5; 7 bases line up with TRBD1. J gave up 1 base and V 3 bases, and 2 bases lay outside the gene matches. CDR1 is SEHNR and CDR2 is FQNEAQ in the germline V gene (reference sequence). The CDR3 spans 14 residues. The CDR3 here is CASSFQGVQETQYF. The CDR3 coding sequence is TGTGCCAGCAGCTTCCAGGGGGTCCAAGAGACCCAGTACTTC.

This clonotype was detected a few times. CDR3 region: CASSDGQSYNEQFF. The CDR3 DNA reads TGTGCCAGCAGCGACGGACAGAGCTACAATGAGCAGTTCTTC. The chain has TRBV7-3 and TRBJ2-1; tentatively, D is TRBD1 (6 bases). CDR1 SGHTA and CDR2 FQGTGA come from the germline V gene. The CDR3 is 14 residues long. V was cut by 5 bases and J by 3 bases, with 11 bases left in between. Filled out from reference TRBV7-3 and TRBJ2-1, the complete variable domain reads GAGVSQTPSNKVTEKGKYVELRCDPISGHTALYWYRQSLGQGPEFLIYFQGTGAADDSGLPNDRFFAVRPEGSVSTLKIQRTERGDSAVYLCASSDGQSYNEQFFGPGTRLTVL.

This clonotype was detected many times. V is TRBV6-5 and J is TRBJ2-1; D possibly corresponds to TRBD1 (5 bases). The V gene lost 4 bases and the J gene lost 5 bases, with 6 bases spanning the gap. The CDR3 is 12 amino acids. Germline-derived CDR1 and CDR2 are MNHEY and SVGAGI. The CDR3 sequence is CASSSGNNEQFF. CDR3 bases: TGTGCCAGCAGTTCAGGGAACAATGAGCAGTTCTTC.

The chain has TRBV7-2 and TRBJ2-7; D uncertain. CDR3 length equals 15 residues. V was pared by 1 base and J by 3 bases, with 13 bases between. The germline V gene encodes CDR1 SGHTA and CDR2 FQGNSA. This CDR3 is CASSLVPSSFYEQYF. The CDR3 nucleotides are TGTGCCAGCAGCTTAGTACCCAGCTCATTCTACGAGCAGTACTTC.

CDR3 coding DNA: TGCAGTGCTAGAGATTGGGATAGCGGGGGCACAGATACGCAGTATTTT. Its protein product is CSARDWDSGGTDTQYF. The gene calls are TRBV20-1 and TRBJ2-3; TRBD2 aligns across 8 bases. V dropped 0 bases and J dropped 1; count of bases not matched to a gene: 6. The germline gives CDR1 DFQATT, CDR2 SNEGSKA (reference sequence). CDR3 size: 16 residues.

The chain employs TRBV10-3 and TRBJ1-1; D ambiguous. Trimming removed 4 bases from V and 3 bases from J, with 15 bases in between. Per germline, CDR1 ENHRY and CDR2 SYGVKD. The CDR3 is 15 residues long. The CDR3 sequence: CAISGRNGVDTEAFF. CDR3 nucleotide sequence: TGTGCCATCAGTGGAAGGAACGGTGTGGACACTGAAGCTTTCTTT.

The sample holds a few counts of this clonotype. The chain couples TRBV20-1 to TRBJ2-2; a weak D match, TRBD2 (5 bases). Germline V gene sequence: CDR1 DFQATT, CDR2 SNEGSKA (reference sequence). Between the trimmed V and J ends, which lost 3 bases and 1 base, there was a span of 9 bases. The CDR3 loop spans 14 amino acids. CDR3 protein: CSASSLENTGELFF. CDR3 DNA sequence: TGCAGTGCTAGTTCACTAGAGAACACCGGGGAGCTGTTTTTT.

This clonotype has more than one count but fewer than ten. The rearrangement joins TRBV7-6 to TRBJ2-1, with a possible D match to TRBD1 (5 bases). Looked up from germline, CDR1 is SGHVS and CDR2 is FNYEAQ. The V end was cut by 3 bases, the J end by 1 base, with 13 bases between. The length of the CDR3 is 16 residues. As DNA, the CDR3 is TGTGCCAGCAGCTTCGGTCGGACACCTTCCTACAATGAGCAGTTCTTC. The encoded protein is CASSFGRTPSYNEQFF.

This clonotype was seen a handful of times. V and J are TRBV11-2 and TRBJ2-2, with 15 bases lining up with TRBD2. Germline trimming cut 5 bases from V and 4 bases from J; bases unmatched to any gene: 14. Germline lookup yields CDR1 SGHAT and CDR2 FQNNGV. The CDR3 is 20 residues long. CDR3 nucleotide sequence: TGTGCCAGCAGCCAAGCAATAGGACTAGCGGGGGGGCCCGGCACCGGGGAGCTGTTTTTT. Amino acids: CASSQAIGLAGGPGTGELFF.

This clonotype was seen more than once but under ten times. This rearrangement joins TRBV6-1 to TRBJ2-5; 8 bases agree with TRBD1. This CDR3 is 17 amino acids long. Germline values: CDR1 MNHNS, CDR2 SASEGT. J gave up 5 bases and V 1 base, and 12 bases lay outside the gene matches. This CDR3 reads CASSEGTQGARRETQYF. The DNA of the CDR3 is TGTGCCAGCAGTGAAGGAACGCAGGGGGCTAGGAGGGAGACCCAGTACTTC.

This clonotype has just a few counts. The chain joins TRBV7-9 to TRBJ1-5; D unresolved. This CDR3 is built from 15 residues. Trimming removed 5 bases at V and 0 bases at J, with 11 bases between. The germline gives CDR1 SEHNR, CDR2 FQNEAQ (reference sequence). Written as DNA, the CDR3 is TGTGCCAGCAGCGGAGGCGCCCCTAGCAATCAGCCCCAGCATTTT. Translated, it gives CASSGGAPSNQPQHF.

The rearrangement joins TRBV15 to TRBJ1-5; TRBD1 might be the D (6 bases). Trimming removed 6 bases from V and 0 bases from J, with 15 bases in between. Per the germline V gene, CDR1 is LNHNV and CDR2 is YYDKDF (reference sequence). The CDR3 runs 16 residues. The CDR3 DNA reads TGTGCCACCAGAGAAGGGGGACCCTATAGCAATCAGCCCCAGCATTTT. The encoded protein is CATREGGPYSNQPQHF.

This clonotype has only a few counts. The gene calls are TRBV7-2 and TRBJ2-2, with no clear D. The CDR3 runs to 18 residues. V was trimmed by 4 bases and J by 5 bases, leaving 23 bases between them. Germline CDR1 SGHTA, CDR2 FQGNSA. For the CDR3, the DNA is TGTGCCAGCAGCTCCCACCCCCCCGGGTCGATCGTAACCGGGGAGCTGTTTTTT. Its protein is CASSSHPPGSIVTGELFF.

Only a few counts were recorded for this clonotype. CDR3 nucleotide sequence: TGTGCCAGCAGTTCTGCCGGGACAGGGGGTTCCTACGAGCAGTACTTC. Protein sequence: CASSSAGTGGSYEQYF. This chain joins TRBV6-2 or TRBV6-3 and TRBJ2-7; the match to TRBD1 covers 11 bases. The CDR3 loop spans 16 amino acids. CDR1 is MNHEY, CDR2 SVGEGT, per germline. V gave up 4 bases and J gave up 1 base; unmatched junction bases: 6.

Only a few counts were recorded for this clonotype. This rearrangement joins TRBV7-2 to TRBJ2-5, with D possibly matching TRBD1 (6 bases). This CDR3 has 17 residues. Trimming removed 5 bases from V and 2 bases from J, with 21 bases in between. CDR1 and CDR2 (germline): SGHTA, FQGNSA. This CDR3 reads CASSLSWTASKQETQYF. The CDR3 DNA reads TGTGCCAGCAGCCTATCCTGGACAGCCAGTAAGCAAGAGACCCAGTACTTC.

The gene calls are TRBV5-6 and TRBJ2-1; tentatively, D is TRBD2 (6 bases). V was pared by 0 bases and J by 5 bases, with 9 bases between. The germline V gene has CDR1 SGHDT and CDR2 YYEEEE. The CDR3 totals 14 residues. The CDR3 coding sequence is TGTGCCAGCAGCTTGGGTCTAGCGAACAATGAGCAGTTCTTC. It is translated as CASSLGLANNEQFF. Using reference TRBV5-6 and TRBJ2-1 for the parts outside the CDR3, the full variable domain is DAGVTQSPTHLIKTRGQQVTLRCSPKSGHDTVSWYQQALGQGPQFIFQYYEEEERQRGNFPDRFSGHQFPNYSSELNVNALLLGDSALYLCASSLGLANNEQFFGPGTRLTVL.

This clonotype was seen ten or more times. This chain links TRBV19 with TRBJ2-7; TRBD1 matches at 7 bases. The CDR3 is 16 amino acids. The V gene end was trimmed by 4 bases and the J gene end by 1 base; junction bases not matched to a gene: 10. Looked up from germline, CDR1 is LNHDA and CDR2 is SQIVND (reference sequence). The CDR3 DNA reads TGTGCCAGTAGTAACTCCCCGGACAGGCATTCCTACGAGCAGTACTTC. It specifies CASSNSPDRHSYEQYF.

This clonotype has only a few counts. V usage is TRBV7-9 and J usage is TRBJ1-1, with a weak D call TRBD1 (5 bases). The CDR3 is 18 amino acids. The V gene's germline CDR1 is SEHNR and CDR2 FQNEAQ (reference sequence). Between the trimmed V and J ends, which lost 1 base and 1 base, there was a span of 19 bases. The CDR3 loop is CASSLVGQGRRRNTEAFF. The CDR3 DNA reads TGTGCCAGCAGCTTAGTCGGGCAGGGTAGGAGGAGGAACACTGAAGCTTTCTTT.

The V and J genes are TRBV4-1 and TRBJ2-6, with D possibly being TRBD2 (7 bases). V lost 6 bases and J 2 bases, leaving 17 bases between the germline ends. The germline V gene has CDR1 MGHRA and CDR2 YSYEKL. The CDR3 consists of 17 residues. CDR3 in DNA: TGCGCCAGCAGTTTAACGGGGGGCTACCCTGGGGCCAACGTCCTGACTTTC. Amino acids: CASSLTGGYPGANVLTF.

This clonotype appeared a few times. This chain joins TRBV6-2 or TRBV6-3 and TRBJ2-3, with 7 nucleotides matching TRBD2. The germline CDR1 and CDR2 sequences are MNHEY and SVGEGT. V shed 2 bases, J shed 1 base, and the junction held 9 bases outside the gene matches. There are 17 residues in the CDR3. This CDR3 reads CASSYTPRLAGTDTQYF. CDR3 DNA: TGTGCCAGCAGTTACACCCCTAGACTAGCCGGCACAGATACGCAGTATTTT.

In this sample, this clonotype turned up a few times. CDR3 in DNA: TGCAGTGCTCGCCGGGTCTCGGACTACAATGAGCAGTTCTTC. Protein sequence: CSARRVSDYNEQFF. The chain recombines TRBV20-1 with TRBJ2-1; no clear D. The germline V gene encodes CDR1 DFQATT and CDR2 SNEGSKA (reference sequence). V gave up 5 bases and J gave up 3 bases, with 14 bases separating them. The CDR3 contains 14 residues.

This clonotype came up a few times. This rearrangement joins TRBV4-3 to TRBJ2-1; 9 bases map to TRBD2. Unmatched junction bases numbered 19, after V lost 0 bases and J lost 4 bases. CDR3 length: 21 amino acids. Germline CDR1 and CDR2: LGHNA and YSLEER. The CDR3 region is CASSQDQGALGGRGFYNEQFF. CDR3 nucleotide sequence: TGCGCCAGCAGCCAAGATCAGGGTGCATTGGGCGGGAGGGGTTTTTACAATGAGCAGTTCTTC.

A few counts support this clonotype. CDR3 region: CASTFYPGRGYNEQFF. The CDR3 bases are TGTGCCAGCACCTTCTATCCGGGTCGGGGCTACAATGAGCAGTTCTTC. J is TRBJ2-1 and V is TRBV27; weak D call: TRBD2 (5 bases). This CDR3 is 16 amino acids long. Trimming took 7 bases from V and 3 from J, leaving 19 bases between them. CDR1 is MNHEY, CDR2 SMNVEV, per germline (reference sequence).

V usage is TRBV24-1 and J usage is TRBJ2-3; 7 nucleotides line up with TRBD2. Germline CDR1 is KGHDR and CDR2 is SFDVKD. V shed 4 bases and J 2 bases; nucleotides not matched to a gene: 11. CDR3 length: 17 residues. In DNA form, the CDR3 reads TGTGCCACCAGTGACCCCATTGGGGGGGGTTACACAGATACGCAGTATTTT. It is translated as CATSDPIGGGYTDTQYF.